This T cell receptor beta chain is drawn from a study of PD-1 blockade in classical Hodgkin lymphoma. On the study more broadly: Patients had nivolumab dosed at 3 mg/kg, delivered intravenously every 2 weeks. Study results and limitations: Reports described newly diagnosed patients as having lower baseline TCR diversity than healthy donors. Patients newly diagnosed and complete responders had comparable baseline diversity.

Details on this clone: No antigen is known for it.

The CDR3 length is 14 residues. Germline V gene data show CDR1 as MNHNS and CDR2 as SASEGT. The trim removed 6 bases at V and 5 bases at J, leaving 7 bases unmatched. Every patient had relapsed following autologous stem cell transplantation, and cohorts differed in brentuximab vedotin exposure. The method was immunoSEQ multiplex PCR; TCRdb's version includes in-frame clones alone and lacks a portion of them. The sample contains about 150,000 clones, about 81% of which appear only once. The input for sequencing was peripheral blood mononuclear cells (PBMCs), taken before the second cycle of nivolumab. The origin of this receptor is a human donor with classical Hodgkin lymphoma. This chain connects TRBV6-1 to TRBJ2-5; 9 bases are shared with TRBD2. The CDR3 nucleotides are TGTGCCAGCAGAGCCGGACTAGCGATGGAGACCCAGTACTTC. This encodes CASRAGLAMETQYF.